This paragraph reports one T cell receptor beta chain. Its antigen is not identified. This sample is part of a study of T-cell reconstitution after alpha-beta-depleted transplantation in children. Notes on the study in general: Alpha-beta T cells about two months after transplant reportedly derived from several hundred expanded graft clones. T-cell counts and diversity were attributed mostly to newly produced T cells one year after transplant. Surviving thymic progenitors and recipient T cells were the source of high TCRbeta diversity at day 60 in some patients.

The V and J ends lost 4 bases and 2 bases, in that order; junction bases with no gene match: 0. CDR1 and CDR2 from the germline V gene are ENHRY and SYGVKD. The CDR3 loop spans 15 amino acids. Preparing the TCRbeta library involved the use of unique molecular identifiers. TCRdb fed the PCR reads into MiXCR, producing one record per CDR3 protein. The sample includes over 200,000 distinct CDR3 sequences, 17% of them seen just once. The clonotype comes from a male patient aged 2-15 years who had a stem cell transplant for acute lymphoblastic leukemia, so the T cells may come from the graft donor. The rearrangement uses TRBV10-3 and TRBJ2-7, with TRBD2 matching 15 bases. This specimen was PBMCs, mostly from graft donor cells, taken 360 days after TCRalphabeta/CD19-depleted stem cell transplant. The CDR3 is CAISGTSGGAYEQYF. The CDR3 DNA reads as TGTGCCATCAGTGGGACTAGCGGGGGGGCCTACGAGCAGTACTTC.